A single sample is the source of the 23 T cell receptor beta chains below, sequenced in a study of T cells of healthy individuals. A single record per CDR3 protein comes from TCRdb applying MiXCR to the 5' RACE reads. Of tens of thousands of distinct CDR3 sequences in the sample, roughly 15% are singletons; the top ten hold around 15%. Receptor source: a human donor in good health.

V usage is TRBV7-7 and J usage is TRBJ2-3; D is unclear. CDR1 is SSHAT, CDR2 FNYEAQ, per germline (reference sequence). The CDR3 length is 14 residues. Trimming took 1 base from V and 2 from J, leaving 7 bases between them. CDR3 bases: TGTGCCAGCAGCTTAGGAGCTTTCACAGATACGCAGTATTTT. Translated: CASSLGAFTDTQYF.

The V gene is TRBV5-1, the J gene TRBJ2-1; perhaps D is TRBD1 or TRBD2 (6 bases each). This CDR3 is 15 amino acids long. The V and J ends lost 0 bases and 5 bases respectively, with 12 bases between them. CDR1 is SGHRS and CDR2 is YFSETQ in the germline V gene. The CDR3 DNA sequence: TGCGCCAGCAGCTTGGCCGGGGGCTGGGACAATGAGCAGTTCTTC. Translated, it gives CASSLAGGWDNEQFF.

This chain joins TRBV5-5 and TRBJ1-2; 7 bases line up with TRBD1. This CDR3 has 15 residues. The V and J ends lost 6 bases and 3 bases, in that order; junction bases with no gene match: 11. Germline CDR1 SGHKS, CDR2 YYEKEE (reference sequence). CDR3 nucleotide sequence: TGTGCCAGCACGGCCGAGGGGGCGCGTCACTATGGCTACACCTTC. Amino acids: CASTAEGARHYGYTF.

A word on this clonotype: Since a much larger clone is just one base distant, this may be a read error. The chain is built from TRBV5-1 and TRBJ1-1; possible D gene TRBD1, 5 bases. Per germline, CDR1 SGHRS and CDR2 YFSETQ. This CDR3 contains 17 residues. The CDR3 here is CASSLGAGWVVNTGAFF. DNA of the CDR3: TGCGCCAGCAGCTTGGGTGCAGGGTGGGTAGTGAACACTGGAGCTTTCTTT.

The chain combines TRBV7-2 with TRBJ2-7, with D maybe TRBD2 (6 bases). The CDR3 has 14 residues. V lost 5 bases, J lost 4 bases, and 15 bases lay in between. Per the germline V gene, CDR1 is SGHTA and CDR2 is FQGNSA. The CDR3 DNA sequence: TGTGCCAGCAGCCGGGACTCCAGTGGGTACGAGCAGTACTTC. Its translation: CASSRDSSGYEQYF.

This clonotype has ten or more counts. The gene calls are TRBV7-9 and TRBJ1-5, with D hard to call. CDR1 and CDR2 from the germline V gene are SEHNR and FQNEAQ (reference sequence). The CDR3 sequence is 17 residues long. V shed 5 bases and J shed 10 bases, with 27 bases lying between them. CDR3 sequence: CASSPDPYGPEIKPQHF. In DNA form, the CDR3 reads TGTGCCAGCAGCCCTGACCCTTATGGTCCGGAGATTAAACCCCAGCATTTT.

This clonotype was observed a few times. This rearrangement joins TRBV7-2 to TRBJ1-5; TRBD1 might be the D (6 bases). Germline V gene lookup returns CDR1 SGHTA and CDR2 FQGNSA. CDR3 size: 14 residues. Between the trimmed V and J ends, which lost 5 bases and 4 bases, there was a span of 12 bases. DNA of the CDR3: TGTGCCAGCAGCGGAGCAGGGGTAAATCAGCCCCAGCATTTT. This codes for CASSGAGVNQPQHF.

This clonotype appeared a few times. V usage is TRBV20-1 and J usage is TRBJ1-5; D is ambiguous. Germline CDR1 reads DFQATT; CDR2 reads SNEGSKA (reference sequence). Trimming pared 5 bases from V and 4 bases from J, leaving 9 bases between. The CDR3 extends over 12 amino acids. The CDR3 is CSAGPSNQPQHF. The CDR3, as DNA: TGCAGTGCTGGACCCTCTAATCAGCCCCAGCATTTT.

This clonotype was picked up many times. The chain's CDR3 is CASSQDVRGRNTGELFF. The CDR3 DNA follows: TGCGCCAGCAGCCAAGATGTTCGGGGCCGAAACACCGGGGAGCTGTTTTTT. The rearrangement links TRBV4-3 to TRBJ2-2; either TRBD1 or TRBD2 may supply D (5 bases each). The V gene's germline CDR1 is LGHNA and CDR2 YSLEER. The CDR3 has 17 amino acids. V gave up 0 bases and J gave up 2 bases, with 13 bases separating them.

Ten or more counts support this clonotype. This chain joins TRBV7-2 and TRBJ1-3, with D unresolved. CDR3 length: 15 residues. Germline V lookup: CDR1 SGHTA, CDR2 FQGNSA. Trimming left V 1 base short and J 2 bases short, with 9 bases between. The CDR3 is CASSLVGATGNTIYF. DNA of the CDR3: TGTGCCAGCAGCTTAGTGGGTGCAACTGGAAACACCATATATTTT.

V and J are TRBV4-1 and TRBJ2-3; D gene uncertain. This CDR3 spans 13 amino acids. The germline V and J ends were trimmed by 0 bases and 8 bases, with 9 bases remaining between them. Germline V gives CDR1 MGHRA, CDR2 YSYEKL. CDR3 nucleotide sequence: TGCGCCAGCAGCCAAGATCAGAGGCGTACGCAGTATTTT. Protein sequence: CASSQDQRRTQYF.

This clonotype has just one count. CDR3 bases: TGTGCCAGCAAAGAGGCTAGCGGGAGCCACCTCTTAGGTTACAATGAGCAGTTCTTC. Translated, it gives CASKEASGSHLLGYNEQFF. This sequence joins TRBV21-1 and TRBJ2-1; TRBD2, the table's D call, was not compared with the DNA. TRBV21-1 is listed as a pseudogene. This CDR3 contains 19 residues.

This clonotype was seen repeatedly, ten times or more. The chain has TRBV20-1 and TRBJ1-5; D unclear. Trimming cost V 1 base and J 5 bases, with 6 bases left between them. CDR1 DFQATT and CDR2 SNEGSKA come from the germline V gene (reference sequence). This CDR3 has 12 amino acids. CDR3 nucleotide sequence: TGCAGTGCTAGAGTGTCGGATCAGCCCCAGCATTTT. The encoded protein is CSARVSDQPQHF.

This clonotype has more than one count but fewer than ten. The rearrangement uses TRBV6-2 or TRBV6-3 and TRBJ1-2; tentatively, D is TRBD1 (6 bases). The length of the CDR3 is 14 residues. V lost 5 bases and J 3 bases, leaving 13 bases between the germline ends. Looked up from germline, CDR1 is MNHEY and CDR2 is SVGEGT. The CDR3 spells CASSTADSYYGYTF. In nucleotides, the CDR3 is TGTGCCAGCAGTACCGCGGACAGTTACTATGGCTACACCTTC.

This chain connects TRBV5-1 to TRBJ2-5; D perhaps matches TRBD2 (6 bases). V lost 4 bases and J 5 bases, leaving 21 bases between the germline ends. This CDR3 spans 16 amino acids. The germline CDR1 and CDR2 sequences are SGHRS and YFSETQ. CDR3 residues: CASSGGLRSMDETQYF. In DNA, the CDR3 is TGCGCCAGCAGCGGGGGACTGCGCTCGATGGATGAGACCCAGTACTTC.

This clonotype was counted only a few times. The chain combines TRBV20-1 with TRBJ1-2; TRBD1 agrees at 8 bases. The V and J ends lost 6 bases and 7 bases, in that order; junction bases with no gene match: 7. Germline V CDR1 and CDR2: DFQATT, SNEGSKA (reference sequence). The CDR3 loop spans 12 amino acids. The CDR3 protein is CSAGGQVAGYTF. Written as DNA, the CDR3 is TGCAGTGCGGGGGGACAGGTTGCTGGCTACACCTTC.

The V and J genes are TRBV27 and TRBJ2-1, with D unresolved. The V gene's germline CDR1 is MNHEY and CDR2 SMNVEV (reference sequence). The CDR3 has 16 amino acids. V lost 4 bases to trimming and J lost 7 bases, with 20 bases between them. CDR3 in amino acids: CASSSLVEISGNEQFF. CDR3 bases: TGTGCCAGCAGTTCCCTAGTGGAGATCTCTGGTAATGAGCAGTTCTTC.

Concerning this clonotype itself: This could be a read error, since a much larger clone is one nucleotide away. The genes are TRBV6-6 and TRBJ2-6; D gene uncertain. CDR1 MNHNY and CDR2 SVGAGI come from the germline V gene (reference sequence). The V end lost 5 bases, the J end lost 1 base, and 6 bases lay between the germline ends. CDR3 length equals 14 residues. The CDR3 protein is CASSTFSGANVLTF. The DNA for the CDR3 is TGTGCCAGCAGTACCTTTTCTGGGGCCAACGTCCTGACTTTC.

The chain uses TRBV20-1 and TRBJ1-1; D is ambiguous. CDR3 length: 15 residues. The germline V gene has CDR1 DFQATT and CDR2 SNEGSKA (reference sequence). V lost 0 bases, J lost 0 bases, and 11 bases lay in between. CDR3 DNA sequence: TGCAGTGCTAGAGATGTTGTGCCTTTGAACACTGAAGCTTTCTTT. Amino acid sequence: CSARDVVPLNTEAFF.

In its sample, this clonotype was seen many times. The chain links TRBV7-2 to TRBJ2-1; no clear D gene. Trimming shortened V by 0 bases and J by 7 bases, and 7 bases separated the two germline ends. This CDR3 region has 13 residues. The germline V gene has CDR1 SGHTA and CDR2 FQGNSA. The CDR3 bases are TGTGCCAGCAGCTTAGCTCCGGAGAATGAGCAGTTCTTC. It specifies CASSLAPENEQFF. Full variable domain (remainder filled in from reference TRBV7-2 and TRBJ2-1): GAGVSQSPSNKVTEKGKDVELRCDPISGHTALYWYRQSLGQGLEFLIYFQGNSAPDKSGLPSDRFSAERTGGSVSTLTIQRTQQEDSAVYLCASSLAPENEQFFGPGTRLTVL.

This clonotype has at least ten counts. The chain is built from TRBV11-3 and TRBJ2-3; 9 bases match TRBD2. V trimming: 2 bases; J trimming: 0 bases; junction bases outside the gene matches: 3. The germline V gene has CDR1 SGHNT and CDR2 YENEEA. The CDR3 is made up of 16 amino acids. In DNA form, the CDR3 reads TGTGCCAGCAGCTTACTAGCGGGGCCTAGCACAGATACGCAGTATTTT. Its translation: CASSLLAGPSTDTQYF.

In this sample, this clonotype turned up a few times. The chain carries TRBV24-1 and TRBJ2-5; TRBD2 aligns across 7 bases. The length of the CDR3 is 15 residues. Losses at the gene ends were 5 bases for V and 0 bases for J; bases not matched to a gene: 5. Germline V CDR1 and CDR2: KGHDR, SFDVKD. The CDR3 is CATSAASGYQETQYF. The CDR3 bases are TGTGCCACCAGTGCCGCTAGCGGATACCAAGAGACCCAGTACTTC.

Notes on this clonotype: This may arise from a read error, as a much more abundant clone is one base away. The chain is built from TRBV30 and TRBJ2-7, with 7 bases matching TRBD1. Germline V CDR1 and CDR2: GTSNPN, SVGIG (reference sequence). This CDR3 has 16 residues. With V trimmed by 2 bases and J by 0 bases, 10 bases remained unmatched. The CDR3 protein is CAWSPHRDSFSYEQYF. The CDR3, as DNA: TGTGCCTGGAGTCCCCACCGGGACAGCTTCTCCTACGAGCAGTACTTC. Looking up the rest from reference TRBV30 and TRBJ2-7 gives the full variable domain: SQTIHQWPATLVQPVGSPLSLECTVEGTSNPNLYWYRQAAGRGLQLLFYSVGIGQISSEVPQNLSASRPQDRQFILSSKKLLLSDSGFYLCAWSPHRDSFSYEQYFGPGTRLTVT.